This entry lists 15 T cell receptor beta chains sequenced from one sample in a study of blood T cell repertoires in COVID-19. Assay: immunoSEQ multiplex PCR; the TCRdb copy retains only in-frame clones and omits some. Of over 55,000 clones listed, around 82% were seen once; the top ten hold about 9.2%. Sequenced: peripheral blood. These receptors came from an older man with COVID-19, enrolled during active disease.

About this clone itself: Within the sample, other DNA sequences also encode this same CDR3. The chain employs TRBV2 and TRBJ1-1, with 7 bases aligning to TRBD1. Germline-derived CDR1 and CDR2 are SNHLY and FYNNEI. The CDR3 has 15 amino acids. V gave up 5 bases and J gave up 6 bases; unmatched junction bases: 12. The DNA of the CDR3 is TGTGCCAGCAGTCCGTCCTCCATCAGGGGGGCTGAAGCTTTCTTT. Translation: CASSPSSIRGAEAFF.

This sequence joins TRBV10-1 and TRBJ1-1; D not certain. CDR3 length: 13 residues. Germline assignment: CDR1 WNHNN and CDR2 SYGVQD (reference sequence). V was cut by 4 bases and J by 2 bases, with 8 bases left in between. The CDR3 loop reads CASSGGRNTEAFF. The CDR3 DNA is TGCGCCAGCAGTGGAGGCCGAAACACTGAAGCTTTCTTT.

V gene TRBV28 combines with J gene TRBJ1-4, with 7 positions matching TRBD1. The germline CDR1 and CDR2 sequences are MDHEN and SYDVKM. The junction had 8 bases not matched to a gene; V was cut back by 6 bases and J by 4 bases. The CDR3 totals 15 residues. This CDR3 reads CASRNNRGFNEKLFF. CDR3 nucleotide sequence: TGTGCCAGCAGAAACAACAGGGGATTTAATGAAAAACTGTTTTTT.

The chain combines TRBV4-3 with TRBJ2-1; 10 nucleotides line up with TRBD2. V lost 2 bases, J lost 7 bases, and 5 bases stayed unmatched. CDR1 is LGHNA and CDR2 is YSLEER in the germline V gene. This CDR3 contains 15 residues. CDR3 bases: TGCGCCAGCAGCCAACGATTACTAGCGGGAAATGAGCAGTTCTTC. Amino acid sequence: CASSQRLLAGNEQFF.

The chain couples TRBV27 to TRBJ1-2; TRBD1 matches at 10 bases. V was pared by 5 bases and J by 6 bases, with 9 bases of the junction left unmatched. CDR1 and CDR2 (germline): MNHEY, SMNVEV (reference sequence). CDR3 size: 15 residues. The CDR3 bases are TGTGCCAGCAGTCTCATGACAGGGGGCCCGGATGGCTACACCTTC. Translation: CASSLMTGGPDGYTF.

This chain connects TRBV7-2 to TRBJ2-5; 9 nucleotides align to TRBD1. V gave up 1 base and J gave up 5 bases; unmatched junction bases: 8. CDR1 and CDR2 from the germline V gene are SGHTA and FQGNSA. CDR3 size: 16 residues. Written as DNA, the CDR3 is TGTGCCAGCAGCTTAGGGGGGACAGGGCCAAGGGAGACCCAGTACTTC. Protein sequence: CASSLGGTGPRETQYF. The entire variable domain, with the rest obtained from reference TRBV7-2 and TRBJ2-5, is as follows: GAGVSQSPSNKVTEKGKDVELRCDPISGHTALYWYRQSLGQGLEFLIYFQGNSAPDKSGLPSDRFSAERTGGSVSTLTIQRTQQEDSAVYLCASSLGGTGPRETQYFGPGTRLLVL.

This clone was counted a single time. J is TRBJ1-5 and V is TRBV27, with 8 bases aligning to TRBD1. The CDR3 length is 15 residues. With V trimmed by 5 bases and J by 1 base, 4 bases remained unmatched. CDR1 is MNHEY, CDR2 SMNVEV, per germline (reference sequence). As DNA, the CDR3 is TGTGCCAGCAGTCCCCGGACAGGGAGCAATCAGCCCCAGCATTTT. This sequence encodes CASSPRTGSNQPQHF.

The rearrangement links TRBV4-1 to TRBJ1-6; 8 positions match TRBD1. Germline CDR1 MGHRA, CDR2 YSYEKL. The CDR3 contains 18 residues. After removal of 1 base from V and 5 bases from J, the junction contained 10 bases not matched to a gene. Here the CDR3 reads CASSQVGSGGADNSPLHF. The CDR3, as DNA: TGCGCCAGCAGCCAAGTCGGTTCAGGGGGCGCAGATAATTCACCCCTCCACTTT.

This sequence joins TRBV25-1 and TRBJ2-3, with TRBD2 identical over 11 bases. The CDR3 totals 16 residues. V shed 1 base and J 4 bases; nucleotides not matched to a gene: 4. Germline-derived CDR1 and CDR2 are MGHDK and SYGVNS. The CDR3 bases are TGTGCCAGCAGTGAATCTAGCGGGGGGTTGTCAGATACGCAGTATTTT. Translated, it gives CASSESSGGLSDTQYF. Variable domain in full (rest from reference TRBV25-1 and TRBJ2-3): EADIYQTPRYLVIGTGKKITLECSQTMGHDKMYWYQQDPGMELHLIHYSYGVNSTEKGDLSSESTVSRIRTEHFPLTLESARPSHTSQYLCASSESSGGLSDTQYFGPGTRLTVL.

This clone showed up just a few times. This sequence joins TRBV27 and TRBJ1-2, with a possible D match to TRBD1 (6 bases). The ends were cut back, 5 bases at V and 5 bases at J, with 18 bases in the middle. In germline, CDR1 is MNHEY, CDR2 SMNVEV (reference sequence). The CDR3 covers 15 residues. CDR3 region: CASSRRQATRYGYTF. The CDR3 DNA sequence: TGTGCCAGCAGTCGGAGACAGGCTACGAGGTATGGCTACACCTTC.

This clone was recorded once. This chain uses TRBV19 with TRBJ1-1, with D possibly matching TRBD1 (5 bases). From germline, CDR1 is LNHDA and CDR2 SQIVND (reference sequence). V lost 4 bases and J lost 4, with 16 bases in between. This CDR3 comprises 15 residues. The CDR3 loop reads CASSTGLFQSTEAFF. The CDR3 DNA reads as TGTGCCAGTAGTACGGGACTTTTCCAGTCCACTGAAGCTTTCTTT.

The rearrangement links TRBV6-2 or TRBV6-3 to TRBJ1-5; 7 bases fit TRBD1. V was pared by 6 bases and J by 2 bases, with 7 bases of the junction left unmatched. CDR3 length: 15 residues. CDR1 MNHEY and CDR2 SVGEGT come from the germline V gene. The CDR3 coding sequence is TGTGCCAGCAGCCTCCCTCAGGGGGGCAATCAGCCCCAGCATTTT. It is translated as CASSLPQGGNQPQHF.

The chain couples TRBV7-2 to TRBJ2-1, with D unclear. Germline CDR1 SGHTA, CDR2 FQGNSA. The CDR3 sequence is 14 residues long. Trimming stripped 2 bases from V and 6 bases from J, with 11 bases between. The CDR3 sequence is CASSLFLEINEQFF. CDR3 nucleotides: TGTGCCAGCAGCTTATTCCTAGAGATCAATGAGCAGTTCTTC.

The rearrangement links TRBV5-4 to TRBJ1-2; 8 bases agree with TRBD1. This CDR3 is built from 15 residues. Germline V lookup: CDR1 SGHNT, CDR2 YYREEE (reference sequence). Losses at the gene ends were 5 bases for V and 5 bases for J; bases not matched to a gene: 11. CDR3 protein: CASRYPGTGPYGYTF. CDR3 bases: TGTGCCAGCAGGTACCCCGGGACAGGACCTTATGGCTACACCTTC.

The J gene is TRBJ1-2, the V gene TRBV3-1 (or the pseudogene TRBV3-2), with no clear D. This CDR3 region has 12 residues. V was clipped by 3 bases and J by 5 bases, with 7 bases between them. The germline V gene encodes CDR1 LGHDT and CDR2 YNNKEL (reference sequence). CDR3 DNA sequence: TGTGCCAGCAGCCACGAGGGTTATGGCTACACCTTC. Translating it yields CASSHEGYGYTF.